Shown below are 24 T cell receptor beta chains from a single sample sequenced in a study of blood T cell repertoires in COVID-19 (dated by TCRdb to about 2020). The library was produced with the immunoSEQ multiplex PCR assay. This is the immuneACCESS table as TCRdb keeps it, with only in-frame sequences that have V and J called. A part of the clones is gone; compared with another copy, unresolved V genes explain less than half, and the rest is unexplained. The sample includes 15,000 to 20,000 clones, with approximately 80% observed a single time. The ten largest clones take up approximately 10% of the sample. Sample: peripheral blood. These receptors originate from a man aged 80 or over with acute or convalescent COVID-19.

The chain couples TRBV7-2 to TRBJ2-5; no definite D call. Per the germline V gene, CDR1 is SGHTA and CDR2 is FQGNSA. This CDR3 comprises 14 residues. V was pared by 7 bases and J by 1 base, with 13 bases between. The CDR3 region is CASTPSKSQETQYF. DNA of the CDR3: TGTGCCAGCACCCCGTCTAAAAGCCAAGAGACCCAGTACTTC.

The chain links TRBV7-2 to TRBJ2-7, with 8 bases matching TRBD1. This CDR3 is 16 amino acids long. V lost 6 bases and J lost 3; bases outside the gene matches: 13. Germline lookup yields CDR1 SGHTA and CDR2 FQGNSA. The CDR3 spells CASRNQGQEFLYEQYF. The DNA for the CDR3 is TGTGCCAGCAGAAACCAGGGACAGGAGTTCCTCTACGAGCAGTACTTC.

This clone was seen just once. V and J are TRBV7-9 and TRBJ2-1; 13 bases map to TRBD2. Germline assignment: CDR1 SEHNR and CDR2 FQNEAQ (reference sequence). The CDR3 spans 15 residues. Trimming at V came to 5 bases and at J to 6 bases, leaving 4 bases not matched to a gene. CDR3 in amino acids: CASSPGTSGTNEQFF. Here the CDR3 DNA reads TGTGCCAGCAGCCCTGGGACTAGCGGGACCAATGAGCAGTTCTTC.

The J gene is TRBJ2-5, the V gene TRBV5-5; 10 nucleotides align to TRBD2. Germline assignment: CDR1 SGHKS and CDR2 YYEKEE (reference sequence). Losses at the gene ends were 7 bases for V and 3 bases for J; bases not matched to a gene: 9. CDR3 size: 15 residues. CDR3 residues: CASVWLAGAEETQYF. The DNA of the CDR3 is TGTGCCAGCGTGTGGCTAGCGGGGGCGGAAGAGACCCAGTACTTC.

V gene TRBV7-2 combines with J gene TRBJ2-3; 10 nucleotides align to TRBD1. The CDR3 length is 15 residues. Germline V gives CDR1 SGHTA, CDR2 FQGNSA. The V segment lost 3 bases and the J segment 4 bases; nucleotides outside the gene matches: 4. The CDR3: CASSFAGQGADTQYF. CDR3 DNA sequence: TGTGCCAGCAGCTTTGCCGGACAGGGGGCAGATACGCAGTATTTT.

This chain links TRBV7-9 with TRBJ1-5, with D possibly matching TRBD1 (6 bases). V lost 1 base and J lost 5, with 12 bases in between. Per the germline V gene, CDR1 is SEHNR and CDR2 is FQNEAQ (reference sequence). CDR3 length: 15 residues. The CDR3 loop reads CASSLEGGPHQPQHF. In nucleotides, the CDR3 is TGTGCCAGCAGCTTAGAGGGGGGGCCCCATCAGCCCCAGCATTTT.

This rearrangement joins TRBV12-2 to TRBJ1-2; the table assigns TRBD1, which was not confirmed against the DNA. TRBV12-2 counts as a pseudogene. The CDR3 sequence is 17 residues long. The CDR3 DNA follows: TGTGCAAGTCGCCCCCCCGGACAGGGAAAAGCTAACTATGGCTACACCTTC. It translates to CASRPPGQGKANYGYTF.

V gene TRBV6-5 combines with J gene TRBJ1-1; 7 bases line up with TRBD1. This CDR3 is 13 amino acids long. CDR1 and CDR2 from the germline V gene are MNHEY and SVGAGI. With 6 bases clipped from V and 0 bases from J, the junction kept 1 base outside the gene matches. The CDR3 DNA reads TGTGCCAGCAGGGACAGGATGAACACTGAAGCTTTCTTT. Translation gives CASRDRMNTEAFF.

This rearrangement joins TRBV7-6 to TRBJ1-5; 10 bases are a match to TRBD1. CDR1 is SGHVS and CDR2 is FNYEAQ in the germline V gene. Trimming removed 1 base from V and 6 bases from J; junction bases left unmatched: 3. The length of the CDR3 is 15 residues. Written as DNA, the CDR3 is TGTGCCAGCAGCTTAGAAGGGACAGGGGTTCAGCCCCAGCATTTT. Its translation: CASSLEGTGVQPQHF.

This chain links TRBV10-2 with TRBJ1-1, with 8 bases aligning to TRBD1. The germline CDR1 and CDR2 sequences are WSHSY and SAAADI. The J segment lost 6 bases and the V segment lost 4 bases, leaving 13 bases of the junction unmatched. The CDR3 consists of 16 residues. The CDR3 region is CASSGPDRVGGAEAFF. The DNA of the CDR3 is TGCGCCAGCAGTGGACCGGACAGGGTCGGTGGGGCTGAAGCTTTCTTT.

V usage is TRBV7-2 and J usage is TRBJ1-5; D is unclear. The CDR3 has 17 amino acids. The germline V gene encodes CDR1 SGHTA and CDR2 FQGNSA. The germline V and J ends were trimmed by 6 bases and 6 bases, with 24 bases remaining between them. This CDR3 reads CASSSTLGASRGQPQHF. In DNA form, the CDR3 reads TGTGCCAGCAGTTCTACCTTGGGAGCCAGTCGTGGTCAGCCCCAGCATTTT.

The chain uses TRBV7-3 and TRBJ2-3; 10 bases are a match to TRBD2. CDR3 size: 16 residues. The germline V gene has CDR1 SGHTA and CDR2 FQGTGA. J gave up 5 bases and V 5 bases, and 10 bases lay outside the gene matches. This CDR3 reads CASSPQSGGALDTQYF. CDR3 coding DNA: TGTGCCAGCAGCCCACAAAGCGGGGGGGCCTTAGATACGCAGTATTTT.

This rearrangement joins TRBV27 to TRBJ1-6; 11 bases match TRBD1. CDR1 and CDR2 from the germline V gene are MNHEY and SMNVEV (reference sequence). The ends lost 4 bases at V and 10 bases at J; junction bases unmatched: 6. CDR3 size: 15 residues. The CDR3 DNA follows: TGTGCCAGCAGTTCCCCGGGACAGGGGGTGTCACCCCTCCACTTT. Its translation is CASSSPGQGVSPLHF.

The V gene is TRBV6-5, the J gene TRBJ1-6; D uncertain. CDR3 length: 16 residues. Trimming shortened V by 0 bases and J by 10 bases, and 16 bases separated the two germline ends. Germline CDR1 reads MNHEY; CDR2 reads SVGAGI. The CDR3 reads CASSYSHVFRGSPLHF. Written as DNA, the CDR3 is TGTGCCAGCAGTTACTCGCACGTGTTTAGAGGGTCACCCCTCCACTTT.

The V call is TRBV3-1 (or the pseudogene TRBV3-2), the J call TRBJ1-2; D gene unclear. CDR3 size: 14 residues. Germline V CDR1 and CDR2: LGHDT, YNNKEL (reference sequence). With 1 base removed from V and 5 bases from J, the gap between germline ends came to 11 bases. This chain's CDR3 is CASSQGTEFYGYTF. The CDR3 DNA reads as TGTGCCAGCAGCCAAGGAACAGAGTTTTATGGCTACACCTTC.

This sequence joins TRBV7-2 and TRBJ1-3, with 7 nucleotides matching TRBD1. CDR1 is SGHTA and CDR2 is FQGNSA in the germline V gene. The CDR3 runs 15 residues. After removal of 7 bases from V and 0 bases from J, the junction contained 6 bases not matched to a gene. In DNA form, the CDR3 reads TGTGCCAGCACAGAGGGACAGCACTCTGGAAACACCATATATTTT. Encoded protein: CASTEGQHSGNTIYF.

The rearrangement links TRBV11-2 to TRBJ1-2, with 7 bases that match TRBD1. This CDR3 is built from 13 residues. V gave up 5 bases and J gave up 6 bases; unmatched junction bases: 6. Germline V gene sequence: CDR1 SGHAT, CDR2 FQNNGV. The CDR3 sequence is CASSTDRSDGYTF. The DNA for the CDR3 is TGTGCCAGCAGCACGGACAGGTCCGATGGCTACACCTTC.

The gene calls are TRBV5-3 and TRBJ1-5; the match to TRBD1 covers 10 bases. Being an ORF, TRBV5-3 has a function that is uncertain. The ends lost 10 bases at V and 1 base at J; junction bases unmatched: 17. This CDR3 has 18 residues. The CDR3 is CAVKSGQGEGVSNQPQHF. The CDR3 DNA follows: TGTGCCGTAAAATCCGGACAGGGGGAGGGAGTGAGCAATCAGCCCCAGCATTTT.

This clone has only one observation. The chain is built from TRBV24-1 and TRBJ2-7; D is perhaps TRBD1 (6 bases). The ends were cut back, 6 bases at V and 2 bases at J, with 13 bases in the middle. Germline V lookup: CDR1 KGHDR, CDR2 SFDVKD. The CDR3 runs 14 residues. The CDR3 protein is CATSPTGTTYEQYF. In DNA, the CDR3 is TGTGCCACCAGTCCCACCGGGACAACCTACGAGCAGTACTTC.

This chain links TRBV7-3 with TRBJ1-1; weak D call: TRBD1 (6 bases). CDR1 SGHTA and CDR2 FQGTGA come from the germline V gene. This CDR3 spans 16 amino acids. Trimming removed 4 bases at V and 3 bases at J, with 18 bases between. The CDR3 loop reads CASSSRQVSTYTEAFF. The CDR3, as DNA: TGTGCCAGCAGCTCAAGACAGGTTTCGACCTACACTGAAGCTTTCTTT. The complete variable domain, with remaining parts taken from reference TRBV7-3 and TRBJ1-1, reads GAGVSQTPSNKVTEKGKYVELRCDPISGHTALYWYRQSLGQGPEFLIYFQGTGAADDSGLPNDRFFAVRPEGSVSTLKIQRTERGDSAVYLCASSSRQVSTYTEAFFGQGTRLTVV.

The chain links TRBV6-5 to TRBJ1-4; 8 nucleotides agree with TRBD1. The trim removed 6 bases at V and 6 bases at J, leaving 6 bases unmatched. Germline CDR1 is MNHEY and CDR2 is SVGAGI. The CDR3 contains 14 residues. Written as DNA, the CDR3 is TGTGCCAGCAGCAGGGACAGGAGTGATGAAAAACTGTTTTTT. This codes for CASSRDRSDEKLFF.

The V gene is TRBV30, the J gene TRBJ2-3; D is possibly TRBD1 (6 bases). From germline, CDR1 is GTSNPN and CDR2 SVGIG (reference sequence). V was clipped by 0 bases and J by 3 bases, with 10 bases between them. This CDR3 spans 14 amino acids. CDR3 sequence reads: CAWSVGTSTDTQYF. CDR3 DNA sequence: TGTGCCTGGAGTGTAGGGACATCGACAGATACGCAGTATTTT.

This chain links TRBV18 with TRBJ2-7; 11 nucleotides align to TRBD2. The V gene end was trimmed by 3 bases and the J gene end by 6 bases; junction bases not matched to a gene: 7. The CDR3 spans 15 residues. The germline gives CDR1 KGHSH, CDR2 LQKENI. CDR3 bases: TGTGCCAGCTCACCCAGTACTAGCGGGGGACTCGAGCAGTACTTC. Its translation: CASSPSTSGGLEQYF. The entire variable domain, with the rest obtained from reference TRBV18 and TRBJ2-7, is as follows: NAGVMQNPRHLVRRRGQEARLRCSPMKGHSHVYWYRQLPEEGLKFMVYLQKENIIDESGMPKERFSAEFPKEGPSILRIQQVVRGDSAAYFCASSPSTSGGLEQYFGPGTRLTVT.

J is TRBJ2-1 and V is TRBV7-9, with TRBD1 matching over 7 bases. V lost 5 bases to trimming and J lost 0 bases; unmatched junction nucleotides: 10. The CDR3 is 17 amino acids. CDR1 SEHNR and CDR2 FQNEAQ come from the germline V gene (reference sequence). CDR3 in DNA: TGTGCCAGCAGCCGGAACAAGGGGGCCAGCTCCTACAATGAGCAGTTCTTC. Translating it yields CASSRNKGASSYNEQFF.